Below, 26 T cell receptor beta chains from the same sample are listed, as sequenced in a study of CD8+ T cells in alopecia areata. Following extraction, RNA underwent reverse transcription to cDNA, which served as the sequencing template. Assay used: immunoSEQ multiplex PCR; TCRdb lists only in-frame clones, some missing. Of 110,000 or so clones in the sample, around three fifths were seen once. As for treatment: oral pan-JAK inhibitor, 5-10 mg twice daily. Sequencing used CD4+ T cells sorted from blood, obtained at week 24, from a patient treated with tofacitinib. The receptor source for this set is a human donor with alopecia areata.

The V call is TRBV23-1, the J call TRBJ2-5; no clear D gene. TRBV23-1 is designated an ORF whose function remains uncertain. CDR3 length: 15 amino acids. Trimming removed 0 bases from V and 0 bases from J, with 8 bases in between. The DNA for the CDR3 is TGCGCCAGCAGTCAATCCCGCGTCGACCAAGAGACCCAGTACTTC. Its protein is CASSQSRVDQETQYF.

This clone showed up just once. This rearrangement joins TRBV4-3 to TRBJ2-1; 10 nucleotides agree with TRBD1. The CDR3 contains 15 residues. Germline trimming cut 3 bases from V and 5 bases from J; bases unmatched to any gene: 4. CDR1 is LGHNA, CDR2 YSLEER, per germline. CDR3: CASSQRDRGNNEQFF. The CDR3 DNA is TGCGCCAGCAGCCAGCGGGACAGGGGAAACAATGAGCAGTTCTTC.

The chain couples TRBV5-4 to TRBJ2-3; 8 nucleotides line up with TRBD2. The CDR3 has 15 residues. Germline loops: CDR1 SGHNT, CDR2 YYREEE (reference sequence). The junction had 5 bases not matched to a gene; V was cut back by 4 bases and J by 1 base. Here the CDR3 reads CASSPISGGTDTQYF. As DNA, the CDR3 is TGTGCCAGCAGCCCAATTAGCGGGGGCACAGATACGCAGTATTTT.

This clone was detected a few times. The J gene is TRBJ1-5, the V gene TRBV11-2; possible D gene TRBD1, 6 bases. Per the germline V gene, CDR1 is SGHAT and CDR2 is FQNNGV. Trimming cost V 5 bases and J 3 bases, with 11 bases left between them. CDR3 size: 14 residues. The chain's CDR3 is CASSPTGFNQPQHF. In DNA form, the CDR3 reads TGTGCCAGCAGCCCGACAGGATTCAATCAGCCCCAGCATTTT.

This clone was counted between two and nine times. The chain uses TRBV6-6 and TRBJ1-1; 8 bases fit TRBD1. The CDR3 extends over 15 amino acids. V gave up 3 bases and J gave up 5 bases; unmatched junction bases: 8. From germline, CDR1 is MNHNY and CDR2 SVGAGI (reference sequence). CDR3 amino acids: CASSYPDRGVTEAFF. CDR3 bases: TGTGCCAGCAGTTATCCCGACAGGGGAGTTACTGAAGCTTTCTTT.

On this clone: Other DNA sequences in the sample encode the same CDR3. This chain's CDR3 is CAWSGQGYGYTF. The CDR3 DNA sequence: TGTGCCTGGAGTGGACAGGGGTATGGCTACACCTTC. The V call is TRBV30, the J call TRBJ1-2; TRBD1 aligns across 8 bases. V gave up 1 base and J gave up 5 bases; unmatched junction bases: 0. Germline V lookup: CDR1 GTSNPN, CDR2 SVGIG (reference sequence). The CDR3 is 12 amino acids.

The chain recombines TRBV5-1 with TRBJ2-2, with 9 bases lining up with TRBD1. CDR1 and CDR2 (germline): SGHRS, YFSETQ. V lost 2 bases to trimming and J lost 4 bases; unmatched junction nucleotides: 3. This CDR3 has 15 residues. For the CDR3, the DNA is TGCGCCAGCAGCTTCAGGGACAGGGCCACCGGGGAGCTGTTTTTT. Its translation is CASSFRDRATGELFF.

This chain links TRBV18 with TRBJ1-5, with D hard to call. The germline V and J ends were trimmed by 4 bases and 5 bases, with 15 bases remaining between them. The CDR3 totals 15 residues. Germline V CDR1 and CDR2: KGHSH, LQKENI. CDR3 protein: CASSLTEGGHQPQHF. The CDR3, as DNA: TGTGCCAGCTCACTTACTGAGGGAGGACATCAGCCCCAGCATTTT.

The rearrangement links TRBV29-1 to TRBJ2-7; TRBD1 might be the D (6 bases). The germline V gene encodes CDR1 SQVTM and CDR2 ANQGSEA. The V end was cut by 4 bases, the J end by 5 bases, with 15 bases between. CDR3 size: 13 residues. CDR3 protein: CSVAPRPGDEQYF. Written as DNA, the CDR3 is TGCAGCGTTGCCCCCCGGCCAGGGGACGAGCAGTACTTC.

V gene TRBV5-1 combines with J gene TRBJ1-2; TRBD1 aligns across 8 bases. J lost 5 bases, V lost 4 bases, and 10 bases had no gene match. This CDR3 spans 15 amino acids. The germline gives CDR1 SGHRS, CDR2 YFSETQ. For the CDR3, the DNA is TGCGCCAGCAGCCCGCGGACAGGGCTAAATTATGGCTACACCTTC. It specifies CASSPRTGLNYGYTF.

This chain links TRBV6-1 with TRBJ2-5, with 11 bases fitting TRBD2. CDR3 length: 16 amino acids. In germline, CDR1 is MNHNS, CDR2 SASEGT. After removal of 3 bases from V and 2 bases from J, the junction contained 5 bases not matched to a gene. CDR3 sequence reads: CASSDPSGGIQETQYF. The CDR3 DNA reads as TGTGCCAGCAGTGATCCTAGCGGGGGGATTCAAGAGACCCAGTACTTC.

This rearrangement joins TRBV30 to TRBJ1-1, with D maybe TRBD1 (6 bases). From germline, CDR1 is GTSNPN and CDR2 SVGIG (reference sequence). This CDR3 is 12 amino acids long. V lost 1 base, J lost 14 bases, and 17 bases lay in between. CDR3 sequence (DNA): TGTGCCTGGAGTGCTCTGTGGGGGGGCAAGTTCTTT. It encodes CAWSALWGGKFF. Drawing the rest from reference TRBV30 and TRBJ1-1, the complete variable domain is SQTIHQWPATLVQPVGSPLSLECTVEGTSNPNLYWYRQAAGRGLQLLFYSVGIGQISSEVPQNLSASRPQDRQFILSSKKLLLSDSGFYLCAWSALWGGKFFGQGTRLTVV.

This clone was detected only a few times. In DNA form, the CDR3 reads TGTGCCAGCTCACCTTCCGGACAGCACTATGGCTACACCTTC. Translating it yields CASSPSGQHYGYTF. The chain combines TRBV18 with TRBJ1-2, with D perhaps matching TRBD1 (6 bases). CDR3 size: 14 residues. V lost 3 bases to trimming and J lost 3 bases, with 11 bases between them. Germline loops: CDR1 KGHSH, CDR2 LQKENI.

The CDR3 bases are TGTGCCAGCAGCTTAGGTGTCGGAAGACGCCAAGAGACCCAGTACTTC. This gives the protein CASSLGVGRRQETQYF. The rearrangement links TRBV11-3 to TRBJ2-5; D is undetermined. The CDR3 covers 16 residues. Trimming stripped 1 base from V and 1 base from J, with 13 bases between. Germline CDR1 SGHNT, CDR2 YENEEA.

J is TRBJ2-2 and V is TRBV25-1; perhaps TRBD1 as D (6 bases). The CDR3 length is 15 residues. V lost 6 bases and J 5 bases, leaving 16 bases between the germline ends. Germline CDR1 MGHDK, CDR2 SYGVNS. CDR3 nucleotide sequence: TGTGCCAGCAGCCGGACAGAGTCGTGGACCGGGGAGCTGTTTTTT. This gives the protein CASSRTESWTGELFF.

This sequence joins TRBV29-1 and TRBJ2-1, with 9 bases matching TRBD1. Germline V CDR1 and CDR2: SQVTM, ANQGSEA. There are 14 residues in the CDR3. V lost 4 bases to trimming and J lost 7 bases; unmatched junction nucleotides: 8. The CDR3 spells CSVVWDRVLNEQFF. CDR3 nucleotide sequence: TGCAGCGTTGTTTGGGACAGGGTTTTAAATGAGCAGTTCTTC.

The V gene is TRBV11-2, the J gene TRBJ2-2, with no clear D. Trimming took off 5 bases at V and 1 base at J, with 14 bases between the two ends. The CDR3 length is 16 residues. CDR1 SGHAT and CDR2 FQNNGV come from the germline V gene. CDR3 amino acids: CASSKRVLENTGELFF. CDR3 coding DNA: TGTGCCAGCAGCAAACGGGTGCTAGAGAACACCGGGGAGCTGTTTTTT.

This clone was counted once. The chain combines TRBV29-1 with TRBJ2-2; 13 bases are a match to TRBD2. Trimming removed 4 bases from V and 4 bases from J; junction bases left unmatched: 6. This CDR3 has 16 amino acids. CDR1 is SQVTM, CDR2 ANQGSEA, per germline. As DNA, the CDR3 is TGCAGCGTTGGACGGACTAGCGGGGGTATCACCGGGGAGCTGTTTTTT. It is translated as CSVGRTSGGITGELFF.

The genes are TRBV2 and TRBJ1-6; D is uncertain. Deletions cut 2 bases from V and 11 bases from J, with 10 bases between. CDR1 is SNHLY, CDR2 FYNNEI, per germline. The CDR3 has 13 residues. In nucleotides, the CDR3 is TGTGCCAGCAGTGAAACCCCCACCCCACCCCTCCACTTT. Its translation: CASSETPTPPLHF. The full variable domain, completed using reference TRBV2 and TRBJ1-6, is EPEVTQTPSHQVTQMGQEVILRCVPISNHLYFYWYRQILGQKVEFLVSFYNNEISEKSEIFDDQFSVERPDGSNFTLKIRSTKLEDSAMYFCASSETPTPPLHFGNGTRLTVT.

The rearrangement uses TRBV2 and TRBJ1-5, with D unclear. The germline V and J ends were trimmed by 4 bases and 2 bases, with 6 bases remaining between them. CDR3 size: 13 residues. The germline V gene encodes CDR1 SNHLY and CDR2 FYNNEI. CDR3 residues: CASSVSGNQPQHF. The CDR3 DNA follows: TGTGCCAGCAGTGTATCCGGCAATCAGCCCCAGCATTTT.

Comments on this clone: Germline and junction disagree at one end, which may indicate a read error. This chain uses TRBV30 with TRBJ2-7; D is uncertain. This CDR3 is 11 amino acids long. CDR1 and CDR2 from the germline V gene are GTSNPN and SVGIG (reference sequence). CDR3 nucleotides: TGTGCCTGGAGTGTGGGCTCAACTAAATATTTC. This gives the protein CAWSVGSTKYF. Full variable domain (rest looked up from reference TRBV30 and TRBJ2-7): SQTIHQWPATLVQPVGSPLSLECTVEGTSNPNLYWYRQAAGRGLQLLFYSVGIGQISSEVPQNLSASRPQDRQFILSSKKLLLSDSGFYLCAWSVGSTKYFGPGTRLTVT.

The chain's CDR3 is CAWRDLPGGRKFF. CDR3 coding DNA: TGTGCCTGGAGAGATCTCCCGGGAGGGAGAAAGTTCTTC. This chain joins TRBV30 and TRBJ2-1; TRBD2 aligns across 8 bases. Trimming at V came to 3 bases and at J to 14 bases, leaving 12 bases not matched to a gene. Per germline, CDR1 GTSNPN and CDR2 SVGIG (reference sequence). There are 13 residues in the CDR3. Variable domain in full (rest from reference TRBV30 and TRBJ2-1): SQTIHQWPATLVQPVGSPLSLECTVEGTSNPNLYWYRQAAGRGLQLLFYSVGIGQISSEVPQNLSASRPQDRQFILSSKKLLLSDSGFYLCAWRDLPGGRKFFGPGTRLTVL.

This clone was recorded a few times. The chain is built from TRBV29-1 and TRBJ2-7, with 7 positions matching TRBD2. This CDR3 has 13 amino acids. The V gene's germline CDR1 is SQVTM and CDR2 ANQGSEA. V shed 1 base and J 6 bases; nucleotides not matched to a gene: 6. The CDR3 loop is CSVEGLGGVEQYF. CDR3 DNA sequence: TGCAGCGTTGAAGGTCTGGGAGGGGTCGAGCAGTACTTC.

This clone has a handful of counts. This sequence joins TRBV6-5 and TRBJ1-1; possible D gene TRBD1, 6 bases. The CDR3 loop spans 16 amino acids. Trimming removed 0 bases from V and 4 bases from J, with 15 bases in between. The germline V gene encodes CDR1 MNHEY and CDR2 SVGAGI. In DNA form, the CDR3 reads TGTGCCAGCAGTTACTCGGGGACATTTGCGATCACTGAAGCTTTCTTT. Protein: CASSYSGTFAITEAFF.

This clone occurred a few times. The chain links TRBV5-1 to TRBJ2-5, with D perhaps TRBD2 (7 bases). V was shortened by 1 base and J by 2 bases, with 12 bases between the two germline ends. The CDR3 is made up of 15 amino acids. CDR1 is SGHRS, CDR2 YFSETQ, per germline. CDR3 residues: CASSLNAGAQETQYF. The CDR3 DNA reads as TGCGCCAGCAGCTTGAACGCGGGGGCACAAGAGACCCAGTACTTC.

In DNA form, the CDR3 reads TGTGCCAGCAGCCCCTCTGGGACAGGGGGCGACTCTGGGGCCAACGTCCTGACTTTC. Its translation: CASSPSGTGGDSGANVLTF. This chain connects TRBV9 to TRBJ2-6, with 12 bases lining up with TRBD1. The CDR3 is 19 residues long. V lost 4 bases, J lost 0 bases, and 8 bases stayed unmatched. Germline CDR1 and CDR2: SGDLS and YYNGEE.